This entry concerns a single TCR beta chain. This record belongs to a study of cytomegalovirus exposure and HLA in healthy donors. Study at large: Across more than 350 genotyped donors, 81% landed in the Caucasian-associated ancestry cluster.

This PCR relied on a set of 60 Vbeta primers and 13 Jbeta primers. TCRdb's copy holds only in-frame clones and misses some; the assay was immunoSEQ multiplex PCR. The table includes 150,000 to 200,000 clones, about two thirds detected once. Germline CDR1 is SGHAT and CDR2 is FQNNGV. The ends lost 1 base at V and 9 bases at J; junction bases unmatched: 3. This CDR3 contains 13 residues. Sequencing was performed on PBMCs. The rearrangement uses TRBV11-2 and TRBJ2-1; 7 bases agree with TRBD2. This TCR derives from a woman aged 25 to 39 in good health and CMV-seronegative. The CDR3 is CASSLGLASEQFF. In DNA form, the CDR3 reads TGTGCCAGCAGCTTAGGACTAGCCAGTGAGCAGTTCTTC.